A selection of T cell receptor beta chains follows, all from one sample in a study of cytomegalovirus exposure and HLA in healthy donors. This table comes from immunoSEQ multiplex PCR, and its TCRdb copy is limited to in-frame clones, with some not included. The sample lists 85,000 to 130,000 clones; about 87% were seen once. Sequencing used PBMCs. The receptors come from a woman under 30 in good health and CMV-seropositive. The CDR3 runs from the conserved cysteine through the conserved F or W. Each record gives: CDR3 DNA, CDR3 protein, D gene, J gene, clone size, V gene. The D gene is left open where the match is weak. Clone size appears in some rows only: once, few, many, or a class for an expanded clone.

CDR3nt: TGTGCCAGCAGCCAGGCGGGGGAGGGGGATCCCTATGGCTACACCTTC
CDR3aa: CASSQAGEGDPYGYTF
d_gene: NA
j_gene: TRBJ1-2
abundance: NA
v_gene: TRBV5-6

CDR3nt: TGCAGCGGGGCAGGTGGTAGCGTAGTACAAGAGACCCAGTACTTC
CDR3aa: CSGAGGSVVQETQYF
d_gene: NA
j_gene: TRBJ2-5
abundance: NA
v_gene: TRBV29-1

CDR3nt: TGTGCCAGTAGTGTTTACAGGGACGAAAAACTGTTTTTT
CDR3aa: CASSVYRDEKLFF
d_gene: NA
j_gene: TRBJ1-4
abundance: NA
v_gene: TRBV19

CDR3nt: TGTGCCACCAGCAGAGATTCGGGGTACGAGCAGTACTTC
CDR3aa: CATSRDSGYEQYF
d_gene: NA
j_gene: TRBJ2-7
abundance: NA
v_gene: TRBV15

CDR3nt: TGTGCCAGCAGTAACCAGGGATACGAGCAGTACTTC
CDR3aa: CASSNQGYEQYF
d_gene: NA
j_gene: TRBJ2-7
abundance: NA
v_gene: TRBV6-5

CDR3nt: TGTGCCAGCAGTGAAGGGGTGGGGGATAGCGGTGAGCAGTTCTTC
CDR3aa: CASSEGVGDSGEQFF
d_gene: NA
j_gene: TRBJ2-1
abundance: NA
v_gene: TRBV6-1

CDR3nt: TGCGCCAGCAGCACCACCCGGACAGGGGTAGAGACCCAGTACTTC
CDR3aa: CASSTTRTGVETQYF
d_gene: TRBD1
j_gene: TRBJ2-5
abundance: NA
v_gene: TRBV5-1

CDR3nt: TGCGCCAGCTCCGGGACTGGCAATGAGCAGTTCTTC
CDR3aa: CASSGTGNEQFF
d_gene: NA
j_gene: TRBJ2-1
abundance: once
v_gene: TRBV4-3

CDR3nt: TGCGCCAGCAGCTTTGTCTTCCAAGAGACCCAGTACTTC
CDR3aa: CASSFVFQETQYF
d_gene: NA
j_gene: TRBJ2-5
abundance: NA
v_gene: TRBV5-1

CDR3nt: TGTGCCAGCGGAGTTCAGGACAGGGAGCAAGAAAAACTGTTTTTT
CDR3aa: CASGVQDREQEKLFF
d_gene: TRBD1
j_gene: TRBJ1-4
abundance: NA
v_gene: TRBV28

CDR3nt: TGTGCCAGCAGCATCGGACAGGGAACCATGCGCATGGAGACCCAGTACTTC
CDR3aa: CASSIGQGTMRMETQYF
d_gene: TRBD1
j_gene: TRBJ2-5
abundance: NA
v_gene: TRBV5-4

CDR3nt: TGTGCCAGCAGTTTTCGCGTCGGCCTGTGGCGGGGGGGTCAAGAGACCCAGTACTTC
CDR3aa: CASSFRVGLWRGGQETQYF
d_gene: TRBD2
j_gene: TRBJ2-5
abundance: NA
v_gene: TRBV28

CDR3nt: TGCGCCAGCAGCTTTGAAGAGGGTGGGAACACTGAAGCTTTCTTT
CDR3aa: CASSFEEGGNTEAFF
d_gene: NA
j_gene: TRBJ1-1
abundance: NA
v_gene: TRBV5-1

CDR3nt: TGTGCCAGCAGCTCCGGGACTAGCGACCTTGGGGAGCAGTTCTTC
CDR3aa: CASSSGTSDLGEQFF
d_gene: TRBD2
j_gene: TRBJ2-1
abundance: NA
v_gene: TRBV6-5

CDR3nt: TGCGCCAGCAGCTTGGCCGGGAAAGATACGCAGTATTTT
CDR3aa: CASSLAGKDTQYF
d_gene: NA
j_gene: TRBJ2-3
abundance: NA
v_gene: TRBV5-1

CDR3nt: TGCAGCGTTGAACTCGCCGGCCCGGGAAACGAGCAGTACTTC
CDR3aa: CSVELAGPGNEQYF
d_gene: NA
j_gene: TRBJ2-7
abundance: NA
v_gene: TRBV29-1

CDR3nt: TGTGCCAGCAGTGGAGGGAGGGGGAGCAATCAGCCCCAGCATTTT
CDR3aa: CASSGGRGSNQPQHF
d_gene: NA
j_gene: TRBJ1-5
abundance: few
v_gene: TRBV2

CDR3nt: TGTGCCAGCAGCTTACCGGGGACCGGACAGTCACAGGGCTACACCTTC
CDR3aa: CASSLPGTGQSQGYTF
d_gene: NA
j_gene: TRBJ1-2
abundance: NA
v_gene: TRBV11-2

CDR3nt: TGTGCCAGCAATGGGGACAGGACCACAGATACGCAGTATTTT
CDR3aa: CASNGDRTTDTQYF
d_gene: TRBD1
j_gene: TRBJ2-3
abundance: NA
v_gene: TRBV6-1

CDR3nt: TGTGCCAGCAGCTCCTATGGGAGCGGGCCGGCCTACGAGCAGTACTTC
CDR3aa: CASSSYGSGPAYEQYF
d_gene: NA
j_gene: TRBJ2-7
abundance: NA
v_gene: TRBV7-4

CDR3nt: TGTGCCAGCAGCGCCGGGAGCAATCAGCCCCAGCATTTT
CDR3aa: CASSAGSNQPQHF
d_gene: NA
j_gene: TRBJ1-5
abundance: NA
v_gene: TRBV9

CDR3nt: TGTGCCAGCAGTGAAACCACAGGGTGGACTAATGAAAAACTGTTTTTT
CDR3aa: CASSETTGWTNEKLFF
d_gene: NA
j_gene: TRBJ1-4
abundance: NA
v_gene: TRBV6-1

CDR3nt: TGTGCCAGCAGTTATTCGAACAGGGGGCTCGGAGAGACCCAGTACTTC
CDR3aa: CASSYSNRGLGETQYF
d_gene: TRBD1
j_gene: TRBJ2-5
abundance: NA
v_gene: TRBV6-5

CDR3nt: TGTGCCAGCAGCCCTAGCGGGGCGGGGGATACGCAGTATTTT
CDR3aa: CASSPSGAGDTQYF
d_gene: TRBD2
j_gene: TRBJ2-3
abundance: once
v_gene: TRBV9

CDR3nt: TGTGCCAGCAGCAGAACGGGGGACCCGCTCGACTATGGCTACACCTTC
CDR3aa: CASSRTGDPLDYGYTF
d_gene: NA
j_gene: TRBJ1-2
abundance: NA
v_gene: TRBV28

CDR3nt: TGTGCCAGCAGCCAAGAGACCGGGACTAGCGGCACAGATACGCAGTATTTT
CDR3aa: CASSQETGTSGTDTQYF
d_gene: TRBD2
j_gene: TRBJ2-3
abundance: NA
v_gene: TRBV4-2

CDR3nt: TGTGCCAGCAGCTTTGGGAGGGGCGAATCACCCCTCCACTTT
CDR3aa: CASSFGRGESPLHF
d_gene: NA
j_gene: TRBJ1-6
abundance: NA
v_gene: TRBV7-2

CDR3nt: TGTGCCAGTAGTACAGGGGTTCGCATGGGCTTACAAGAGACCCAGTACTTC
CDR3aa: CASSTGVRMGLQETQYF
d_gene: NA
j_gene: TRBJ2-5
abundance: NA
v_gene: TRBV19

CDR3nt: TGTGCCAGCAGCCCGAGCGGGGGGGCATCAGATACGCAGTATTTT
CDR3aa: CASSPSGGASDTQYF
d_gene: TRBD2
j_gene: TRBJ2-3
abundance: NA
v_gene: TRBV4-2

CDR3nt: TGTGCCAGCTCACCACGGGAGGGAACTGGAAACACCATATATTTT
CDR3aa: CASSPREGTGNTIYF
d_gene: NA
j_gene: TRBJ1-3
abundance: NA
v_gene: TRBV18

CDR3nt: TGTGCCAGCACCCCGGGACATGGCTATGGCTACACCTTC
CDR3aa: CASTPGHGYGYTF
d_gene: NA
j_gene: TRBJ1-2
abundance: NA
v_gene: TRBV27

CDR3nt: TGTGCCAGCAGCAAATCTGCGGATACGCAGTATTTT
CDR3aa: CASSKSADTQYF
d_gene: NA
j_gene: TRBJ2-3
abundance: NA
v_gene: TRBV21-1

CDR3nt: TGTGCCAGTAGGCCGGGACTGGCCTCCTACGAGCAGTACTTC
CDR3aa: CASRPGLASYEQYF
d_gene: NA
j_gene: TRBJ2-7
abundance: NA
v_gene: TRBV19